This TCR beta chain derives from a study of T cells in Graves' hyperthyroidism and ophthalmopathy. From germline, CDR1 is SNHLY and CDR2 FYNNEI. The V end lost 4 bases, the J end lost 4 bases, and 13 bases lay between the germline ends. The CDR3 has 14 amino acids. There are many counts of this clonotype. Lactation, pregnancy, other autoimmune disease or uncontrolled infection led to exclusion of patients. The investigators amplified TCR beta CDR3 regions from RNA transcripts. The HTBI set primed first-round TCR CDR3 RT-PCR. TCRdb processed the multiplex PCR reads anew with MiXCR; each CDR3 protein has one entry. Of 150,000 to 200,000 distinct CDR3 sequences listed, roughly 9.4% are singletons.

This sequence originates from a woman aged 18-35 years with Graves' hyperthyroidism that later progressed to Graves' ophthalmopathy. Sequenced sample: blood. The V and J genes are TRBV2 and TRBJ2-5; no clear D gene. The CDR3 coding sequence is TGTGCCAGCAGTGGACCGAACGTCCCAGAGACCCAGTACTTC. Its protein product is CASSGPNVPETQYF.